One TCR beta chain is described in this entry. Its cognate antigen is unknown. Germline values: CDR1 LNHDA, CDR2 SQIVND (reference sequence). V trimming: 6 bases; J trimming: 3 bases; junction bases outside the gene matches: 2. This CDR3 has 15 amino acids. This sample is part of a study of OX40 agonist ivuxolimab in advanced cancers. Background on the study: Patients received ivuxolimab, an intravenous treatment, every 2 weeks at 0.01 to 10 mg/kg.

Regarding the study as a whole: Dosing at 0.1 to 3.0 mg/kg was accompanied by clonal expansion of CD4+ and CD8+ blood T cells by week 6. Expanded clones belonging to CD8+ T cells outnumbered, on average, those of CD4+.

The data were produced by immunoSEQ multiplex PCR, yet TCRdb's version contains in-frame clones alone and is incomplete. The repertoire holds around 110,000 clones, with around 90% as singletons. Peripheral blood came from all dose cohorts at three timepoints. The chain carries TRBV19 and TRBJ2-1, with 13 bases matching TRBD2. This clonotype originated in an adult with an advanced solid tumor such as melanoma, head and neck, liver or kidney cancer. This specimen was CD4+ or CD8+ T cells sorted from blood, taken in a trial of the OX40 agonist ivuxolimab. The CDR3 nucleotides are TGTGCCAGTAGGAGACTAGCGGGAGGCTACAATGAGCAGTTCTTC. It yields the protein CASRRLAGGYNEQFF.